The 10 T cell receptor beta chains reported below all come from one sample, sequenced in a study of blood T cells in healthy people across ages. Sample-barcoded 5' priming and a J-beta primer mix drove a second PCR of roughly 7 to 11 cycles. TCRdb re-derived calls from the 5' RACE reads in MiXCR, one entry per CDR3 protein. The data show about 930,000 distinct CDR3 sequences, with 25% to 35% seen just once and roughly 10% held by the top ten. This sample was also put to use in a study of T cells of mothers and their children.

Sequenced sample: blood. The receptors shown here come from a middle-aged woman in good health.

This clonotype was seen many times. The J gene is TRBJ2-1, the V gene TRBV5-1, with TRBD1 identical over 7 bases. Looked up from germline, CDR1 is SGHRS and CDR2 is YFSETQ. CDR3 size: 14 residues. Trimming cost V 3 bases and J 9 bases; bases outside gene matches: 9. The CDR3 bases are TGCGCCAGCAGCTCGCAGGGGGATAGTGCTGAGCAGTTCTTC. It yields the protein CASSSQGDSAEQFF.

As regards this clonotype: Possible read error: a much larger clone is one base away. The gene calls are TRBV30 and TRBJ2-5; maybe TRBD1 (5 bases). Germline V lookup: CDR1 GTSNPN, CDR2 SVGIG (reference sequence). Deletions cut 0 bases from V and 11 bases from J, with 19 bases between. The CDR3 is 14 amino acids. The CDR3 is CAWSVQVDYNEQYF. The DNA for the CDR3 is TGTGCCTGGAGTGTACAGGTAGATTACAATGAGCAGTACTTC.

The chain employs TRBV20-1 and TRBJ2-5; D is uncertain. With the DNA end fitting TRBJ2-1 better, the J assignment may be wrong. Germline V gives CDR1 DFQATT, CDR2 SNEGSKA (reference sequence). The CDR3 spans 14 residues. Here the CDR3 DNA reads TGCAGTGCTAAGGGTCCGGCCGGCCAAGAGACCCAGTTCTTC. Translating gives CSAKGPAGQETQFF.

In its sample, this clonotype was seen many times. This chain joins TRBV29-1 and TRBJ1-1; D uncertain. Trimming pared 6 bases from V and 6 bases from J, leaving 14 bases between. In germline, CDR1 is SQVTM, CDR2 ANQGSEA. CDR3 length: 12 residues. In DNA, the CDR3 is TGCAGCGTCCGACCGGGGTTCGCTGAAGCTTTCTTT. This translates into CSVRPGFAEAFF.

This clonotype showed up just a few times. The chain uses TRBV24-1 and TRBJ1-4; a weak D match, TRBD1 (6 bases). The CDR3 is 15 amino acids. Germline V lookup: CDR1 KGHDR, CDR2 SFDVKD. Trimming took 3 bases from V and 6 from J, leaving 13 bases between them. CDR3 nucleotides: TGTGCCACCAGTGATCCGGGACAAGGGGATGAAAAACTGTTTTTT. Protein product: CATSDPGQGDEKLFF.

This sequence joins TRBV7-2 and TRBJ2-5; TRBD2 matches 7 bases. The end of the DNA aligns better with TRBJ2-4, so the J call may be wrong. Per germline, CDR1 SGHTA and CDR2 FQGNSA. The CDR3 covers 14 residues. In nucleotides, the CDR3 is TGTGCCAGCAGCTTAGTGGGGGGGGGAAACATTCAGTACTTC. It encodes CASSLVGGGNIQYF.

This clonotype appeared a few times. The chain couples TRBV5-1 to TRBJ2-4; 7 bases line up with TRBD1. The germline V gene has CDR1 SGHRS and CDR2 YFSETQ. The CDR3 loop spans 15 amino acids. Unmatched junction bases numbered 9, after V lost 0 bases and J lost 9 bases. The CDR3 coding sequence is TGCGCCAGCAGCTTGGCCGACAGGGATGATGGCATTCAGTACTTC. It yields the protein CASSLADRDDGIQYF.

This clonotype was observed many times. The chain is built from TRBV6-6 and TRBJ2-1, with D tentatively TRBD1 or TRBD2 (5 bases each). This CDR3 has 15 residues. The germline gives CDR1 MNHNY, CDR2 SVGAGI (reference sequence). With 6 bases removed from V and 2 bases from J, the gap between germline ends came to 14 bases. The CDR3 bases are TGTGCCAGCAGCGGTCCGGGGACGCCCTACAATGAGCAGTTCTTC. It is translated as CASSGPGTPYNEQFF.

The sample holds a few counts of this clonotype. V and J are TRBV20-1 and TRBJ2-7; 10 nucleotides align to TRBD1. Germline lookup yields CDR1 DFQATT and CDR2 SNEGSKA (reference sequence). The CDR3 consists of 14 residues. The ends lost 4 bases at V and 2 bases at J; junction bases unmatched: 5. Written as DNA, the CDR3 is TGCAGTGCTACCGGGACAGGGGCTCCCTACGAGCAGTACTTC. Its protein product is CSATGTGAPYEQYF.

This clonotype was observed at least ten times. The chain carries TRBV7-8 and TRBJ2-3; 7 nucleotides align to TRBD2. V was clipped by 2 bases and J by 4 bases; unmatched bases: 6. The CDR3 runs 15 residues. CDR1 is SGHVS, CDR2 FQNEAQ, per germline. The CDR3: CASSLFVAGADTQYF. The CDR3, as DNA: TGTGCCAGCAGCTTATTTGTAGCGGGTGCAGATACGCAGTATTTT.